The 23 T cell receptor beta chains presented below share a single source sample, sequenced in a study of blood T cell repertoires in COVID-19. Data came from immunoSEQ multiplex PCR; TCRdb stores just in-frame clones and leaves some out. The sample lists hundreds of thousands of clones, roughly four fifths occurring once. Sequencing was performed on peripheral blood. These TCRs come from a man at least 80 years old with acute or convalescent COVID-19.

Notes on this clone: Additional DNA sequences in this sample encode the identical CDR3. V and J are TRBV5-4 and TRBJ1-3; 7 nucleotides align to TRBD1. V shed 4 bases and J 4 bases; nucleotides not matched to a gene: 5. Per the germline V gene, CDR1 is SGHNT and CDR2 is YYREEE (reference sequence). The CDR3 totals 14 residues. This CDR3 reads CASSKTGTGNTIYF. In nucleotides, the CDR3 is TGTGCCAGCAGCAAGACAGGGACGGGAAACACCATATATTTT.

This chain uses TRBV11-3 with TRBJ2-1; possible D gene TRBD2, 5 bases. The V end was cut by 2 bases, the J end by 8 bases, with 13 bases between. CDR3 length: 14 residues. Per the germline V gene, CDR1 is SGHNT and CDR2 is YENEEA. The DNA for the CDR3 is TGTGCCAGCAGCTTAACACTAGTGAGCGATGAGCAGTTCTTC. As protein: CASSLTLVSDEQFF. The entire variable domain, with the rest obtained from reference TRBV11-3 and TRBJ2-1, is as follows: EAGVVQSPRYKIIEKKQPVAFWCNPISGHNTLYWYLQNLGQGPELLIRYENEEAVDDSQLPKDRFSAERLKGVDSTLKIQPAELGDSAVYLCASSLTLVSDEQFFGPGTRLTVL.

The chain links TRBV5-1 to TRBJ2-7; D perhaps matches TRBD1 (7 bases). The germline V and J ends were trimmed by 0 bases and 0 bases, with 13 bases remaining between them. This CDR3 spans 16 amino acids. Germline V CDR1 and CDR2: SGHRS, YFSETQ. The CDR3 loop is CASSLAQGGTSYEQYF. In DNA, the CDR3 is TGCGCCAGCAGCTTGGCTCAGGGGGGAACCTCCTACGAGCAGTACTTC.

In DNA, the CDR3 is TGTGCCAGCAGTTTAGGACTGAACAATCAGCCCCAGCATTTT. Its translation: CASSLGLNNQPQHF. The rearrangement uses TRBV27 and TRBJ1-5; no definite D call. This CDR3 has 14 amino acids. CDR1 and CDR2 from the germline V gene are MNHEY and SMNVEV (reference sequence). Trimming stripped 2 bases from V and 3 bases from J, with 8 bases between.

This chain links TRBV12-2 with TRBJ1-5; the D call of TRBD1 is as the table states it, not checked on the DNA. TRBV12-2 is given as a pseudogene. This CDR3 is built from 19 residues. CDR3 nucleotides: TGTGCAAGTCGCTCCCGGGACAGGGAAAAATGTAGAAGCAATCAGCCCCAGCATTTT. Translation gives CASRSRDREKCRSNQPQHF.

The V call is TRBV5-1, the J call TRBJ2-1, with 10 bases lining up with TRBD2. The germline gives CDR1 SGHRS, CDR2 YFSETQ. V gave up 0 bases and J gave up 0 bases; unmatched junction bases: 3. The CDR3 totals 17 residues. The CDR3 reads CASSLELAGTSYNEQFF. Here the CDR3 DNA reads TGCGCCAGCAGCTTGGAACTAGCGGGGACCTCCTACAATGAGCAGTTCTTC.

This chain joins TRBV3-1 (or the pseudogene TRBV3-2) and TRBJ1-4; 12 nucleotides align to TRBD1. Trimming at V came to 4 bases and at J to 7 bases, leaving 13 bases not matched to a gene. The CDR3 loop spans 18 amino acids. Germline CDR1 is LGHDT and CDR2 is YNNKEL (reference sequence). CDR3 nucleotides: TGTGCCAGCAGCCTCATACCGGGACAGGGGGCGCGTATTGAAAAACTGTTTTTT. It encodes CASSLIPGQGARIEKLFF.

The V and J genes are TRBV18 and TRBJ1-1, with TRBD1 matching 11 bases. The CDR3 covers 15 residues. The germline gives CDR1 KGHSH, CDR2 LQKENI. The V gene end was trimmed by 1 base and the J gene end by 4 bases; junction bases not matched to a gene: 2. CDR3 sequence (DNA): TGTGCCAGCTCACCACGGGGGACAGGGGGCACTGAAGCTTTCTTT. Protein product: CASSPRGTGGTEAFF.

Notes on this clone: Additional DNA sequences in this sample encode the identical CDR3. J is TRBJ2-5 and V is TRBV11-3; D gene uncertain. CDR1 and CDR2 (germline): SGHNT, YENEEA. This CDR3 has 13 amino acids. Between the trimmed V and J ends, which lost 0 bases and 2 bases, there was a span of 4 bases. CDR3 sequence reads: CASSLDRQETQYF. The DNA for the CDR3 is TGTGCCAGCAGCTTAGATCGTCAAGAGACCCAGTACTTC.

V gene TRBV11-2 combines with J gene TRBJ1-2, with TRBD1 as a possible D gene (5 bases). Germline-derived CDR1 and CDR2 are SGHAT and FQNNGV. The V and J ends lost 5 bases and 8 bases respectively, with 24 bases between them. This CDR3 contains 16 residues. The CDR3 reads CASSPHVPGVGHGYTF. DNA for the CDR3: TGTGCCAGCAGCCCCCACGTCCCGGGGGTCGGGCACGGCTACACCTTC.

The count of this clone is one. Relative to the germline gene, one junction end is altered; a read error may explain this. The chain uses TRBV6-2 or TRBV6-3 and TRBJ1-5; 7 bases are shared with TRBD1. The CDR3 spans 15 residues. Germline CDR1 reads MNHEY; CDR2 reads SVGEGT. Here the CDR3 reads CATSYTTGAREPQHF. DNA of the CDR3: TGTGCCACCAGTTACACAACAGGGGCCAGAGAGCCCCAGCATTTT.

V gene TRBV7-9 combines with J gene TRBJ1-4; no clear D gene. Looked up from germline, CDR1 is SEHNR and CDR2 is FQNEAQ (reference sequence). This CDR3 has 16 residues. Trimming took 3 bases from V and 8 from J, leaving 19 bases between them. The CDR3 nucleotides are TGTGCCAGCAGCTTCCCGCTCCTCCGGGCGGGAGAAAAACTGTTTTTT. Protein sequence: CASSFPLLRAGEKLFF. The full variable domain, completed using reference TRBV7-9 and TRBJ1-4, is DTGVSQNPRHKITKRGQNVTFRCDPISEHNRLYWYRQTLGQGPEFLTYFQNEAQLEKSRLLSDRFSAERPKGSFSTLEIQRTEQGDSAMYLCASSFPLLRAGEKLFFGSGTQLSVL.

This chain links TRBV2 with TRBJ1-4; tentative D call: TRBD1 (5 bases). Trimming left V 3 bases short and J 7 bases short, with 9 bases between. Germline-derived CDR1 and CDR2 are SNHLY and FYNNEI. CDR3 length equals 13 residues. DNA of the CDR3: TGTGCCAGCAGTGACGGGGGAAGTGAAAAACTGTTTTTT. It specifies CASSDGGSEKLFF.

This clone was seen only once. J is TRBJ2-7 and V is TRBV5-6; 7 nucleotides align to TRBD1. The CDR3 is 16 amino acids. V trimming: 0 bases; J trimming: 1 base; junction bases outside the gene matches: 7. CDR1 SGHDT and CDR2 YYEEEE come from the germline V gene. The CDR3 bases are TGTGCCAGCAGCTTGGCCAGGGGGATCCCATCCTACGAGCAGTACTTC. Translating it yields CASSLARGIPSYEQYF.

The genes are TRBV2 and TRBJ2-7; 7 positions agree with TRBD2. Germline-derived CDR1 and CDR2 are SNHLY and FYNNEI. The CDR3 consists of 15 residues. J gave up 1 base and V 4 bases, and 7 bases lay outside the gene matches. The CDR3 reads CASSVLPGGSYEQYF. The CDR3 DNA sequence: TGTGCCAGCAGTGTTCTACCCGGGGGGTCCTACGAGCAGTACTTC.

The V gene is TRBV5-1, the J gene TRBJ1-2, with TRBD1 matching 7 bases. The germline CDR1 and CDR2 sequences are SGHRS and YFSETQ. V gave up 4 bases and J gave up 4 bases; unmatched junction bases: 7. The CDR3 covers 14 residues. The CDR3 protein is CASSTSQGTYGYTF. CDR3 nucleotides: TGCGCCAGCAGCACTTCACAGGGGACCTATGGCTACACCTTC.

The genes are TRBV18 and TRBJ1-1; no firm D call. V dropped 2 bases and J dropped 1 base, with 11 bases sitting between them. This CDR3 has 15 residues. Germline lookup yields CDR1 KGHSH and CDR2 LQKENI. The CDR3 bases are TGTGCCAGCTCACCAACGAGGGAAGGGAACACTGAAGCTTTCTTT. Amino acid sequence: CASSPTREGNTEAFF.

The rearrangement uses TRBV24-1 and TRBJ1-5; tentatively, D is TRBD1 (5 bases). Germline CDR1 is KGHDR and CDR2 is SFDVKD. Trimming shortened V by 9 bases and J by 1 base, and 12 bases separated the two germline ends. The CDR3 has 14 residues. The CDR3 protein is CATAPRGSNQPQHF. The CDR3 DNA reads TGTGCCACCGCCCCTCGGGGGAGCAATCAGCCCCAGCATTTT.

CDR3 residues: CASSLGVRGTGELFF. CDR3 nucleotide sequence: TGTGCCAGCAGTTTAGGGGTCCGCGGGACCGGGGAGCTGTTTTTT. The chain employs TRBV27 and TRBJ2-2; D may be TRBD2 (5 bases). The V end was cut by 2 bases, the J end by 5 bases, with 12 bases between. The CDR3 is 15 residues long. The germline CDR1 and CDR2 sequences are MNHEY and SMNVEV (reference sequence).

This clone was seen just once. This chain uses TRBV28 with TRBJ2-7; maybe TRBD1 (5 bases). Looked up from germline, CDR1 is MDHEN and CDR2 is SYDVKM. The CDR3 is 14 amino acids. The germline V and J ends were trimmed by 10 bases and 6 bases, with 22 bases remaining between them. The CDR3 is CATFGRPGSFEQYF. DNA for the CDR3: TGTGCCACCTTCGGAAGGCCAGGGTCGTTCGAGCAGTACTTC.

In DNA, the CDR3 is TGTGCCAGCAGCCAGGGACTCTATGGCTACACCTTC. Translating it yields CASSQGLYGYTF. V and J are TRBV3-1 (or the pseudogene TRBV3-2) and TRBJ1-2; D is perhaps TRBD1 (5 bases). The CDR3 has 12 amino acids. Trimming cost V 3 bases and J 4 bases, with 6 bases left between them. Germline CDR1 reads LGHDT; CDR2 reads YNNKEL (reference sequence).

The chain joins TRBV3-1 (or the pseudogene TRBV3-2) to TRBJ1-1; 7 bases are shared with TRBD1. The V segment lost 2 bases and the J segment 0 bases; nucleotides outside the gene matches: 9. This CDR3 region has 17 residues. Germline V CDR1 and CDR2: LGHDT, YNNKEL (reference sequence). DNA of the CDR3: TGTGCCAGCAGCCAAAGGGGGCGCAGACAGATGAACACTGAAGCTTTCTTT. It codes for CASSQRGRRQMNTEAFF.

This chain links TRBV5-1 with TRBJ1-1; perhaps TRBD1 as D (6 bases). CDR1 SGHRS and CDR2 YFSETQ come from the germline V gene. This CDR3 has 15 residues. Deletions cut 4 bases from V and 2 bases from J, with 15 bases between. CDR3 nucleotides: TGCGCCAGCAGCCCGCAGACAGGTCCCAACACTGAAGCTTTCTTT. Translated, it gives CASSPQTGPNTEAFF.